This T cell receptor (beta chain) originates from a study of beta chain features in type 1 diabetes. Findings of the study overall: Patients with Type 1 diabetes showed moderately but significantly shorter TCRB CDR3s in all four CD4+ subsets.

As every portion of the isolated RNA was reverse transcribed, the sequencing read expressed TCRB transcripts. Libraries were prepared by immunoSEQ multiplex PCR; TCRdb keeps only in-frame clonotypes and omits some of them. The data hold roughly 240,000 clones, with roughly 14% observed a single time. The CDR3 covers 16 residues. After removal of 2 bases from V and 8 bases from J, the junction contained 10 bases not matched to a gene. The germline V gene has CDR1 MNHEY and CDR2 SVGAGI. This clone was counted between two and nine times. Its antigen is not identified. The sample taken for sequencing was naive CD4+ T cells from blood. The chain uses TRBV6-5 and TRBJ1-2; 11 bases map to TRBD1. This TCR came from a woman between 35 and 50 years old in good health. Here the CDR3 DNA reads TGTGCCAGCAGTTACCAAACAGGACAGGGGGCTGGGGGCTACACCTTC. This gives the protein CASSYQTGQGAGGYTF.